Below, 7 T cell receptor beta chains from the same sample are listed, as sequenced in a study of blood T cell repertoires in COVID-19. Sequencing used immunoSEQ multiplex PCR; TCRdb keeps in-frame clones, though not all of them. The repertoire holds under 150,000 clones, with about four fifths as singletons. The sample consisted of peripheral blood. The receptors were gathered from a man aged 40-49 years with active or convalescent COVID-19.

The V call is TRBV7-9, the J call TRBJ2-1, with D maybe TRBD1 (7 bases). The length of the CDR3 is 14 residues. Trimming removed 3 bases from V and 6 bases from J, with 12 bases in between. Germline CDR1 reads SEHNR; CDR2 reads FQNEAQ (reference sequence). The CDR3 protein is CASSLEGASNEQFF. The DNA for the CDR3 is TGTGCCAGCAGCTTGGAGGGGGCATCCAATGAGCAGTTCTTC. The full variable domain, rest sourced from reference TRBV7-9 and TRBJ2-1, is DTGVSQNPRHKITKRGQNVTFRCDPISEHNRLYWYRQTLGQGPEFLTYFQNEAQLEKSRLLSDRFSAERPKGSFSTLEIQRTEQGDSAMYLCASSLEGASNEQFFGPGTRLTVL.

J is TRBJ1-1 and V is TRBV7-3, with a weak D call TRBD1 (5 bases). Trimming removed 3 bases from V and 3 bases from J, with 8 bases in between. This CDR3 has 13 residues. The germline CDR1 and CDR2 sequences are SGHTA and FQGTGA. Here the CDR3 DNA reads TGTGCCAGCAGCTTTGGGGGGGACACTGAAGCTTTCTTT. As protein: CASSFGGDTEAFF.

V and J are TRBV6-5 and TRBJ2-7; 8 nucleotides line up with TRBD1. Germline V gene lookup returns CDR1 MNHEY and CDR2 SVGAGI. This CDR3 comprises 14 residues. V trimming: 7 bases; J trimming: 4 bases; junction bases outside the gene matches: 9. CDR3 protein: CASMGDRSGYEQYF. CDR3 DNA: TGTGCCAGCATGGGGGACAGGTCAGGATACGAGCAGTACTTC.

The CDR3 DNA follows: TGCAGCGTAGACAGGGGGGACACTGAAGCTTTCTTT. It yields the protein CSVDRGDTEAFF. The V call is TRBV29-1, the J call TRBJ1-1, with 9 bases that match TRBD1. The V segment lost 6 bases and the J segment 3 bases; nucleotides outside the gene matches: 2. Germline CDR1 is SQVTM and CDR2 is ANQGSEA. The CDR3 covers 12 residues.

The rearrangement uses TRBV30 and TRBJ2-7, with 11 bases matching TRBD2. Trimming at V came to 2 bases and at J to 3 bases, leaving 3 bases not matched to a gene. The CDR3 length is 14 residues. Germline V gene sequence: CDR1 GTSNPN, CDR2 SVGIG (reference sequence). DNA of the CDR3: TGTGCCTGGAGTCCGGGACTAGCGGTCTACGAGCAGTACTTC. Amino acid sequence: CAWSPGLAVYEQYF.

This clone was recorded only once. The chain has TRBV7-2 and TRBJ1-3; tentative D call: TRBD1 (6 bases). V was cut by 5 bases and J by 4 bases, with 15 bases left in between. CDR3 length: 15 amino acids. Germline V gene data show CDR1 as SGHTA and CDR2 as FQGNSA. The CDR3 DNA follows: TGTGCCAGCAGCCCGGGAGGGCAGGGGGGAAACACCATATATTTT. Protein sequence: CASSPGGQGGNTIYF. Full variable domain (rest looked up from reference TRBV7-2 and TRBJ1-3): GAGVSQSPSNKVTEKGKDVELRCDPISGHTALYWYRQSLGQGLEFLIYFQGNSAPDKSGLPSDRFSAERTGGSVSTLTIQRTQQEDSAVYLCASSPGGQGGNTIYFGEGSWLTVV.

A remark on this clone: This sample also contains other DNA sequences that code for the same CDR3. The chain uses TRBV7-9 and TRBJ2-1; D is unresolved. Trimming cost V 2 bases and J 7 bases, with 6 bases left between them. CDR1 and CDR2 (germline): SEHNR, FQNEAQ (reference sequence). The CDR3 spans 12 residues. The CDR3 here is CASSLRGNEQFF. The CDR3 DNA reads TGTGCCAGCAGCTTAAGAGGAAATGAGCAGTTCTTC.